Listed here are 15 T cell receptor beta chains from one sample, sequenced in a study of shared clonotypes between healthy human individuals. Clones were sequenced by immunoSEQ multiplex PCR, and TCRdb holds only the in-frame ones, with some missing. Of about 2.3 million clones in the sample, about nine tenths were seen once. The source material was naive CD4+ T cells from PBMCs. Subset here: CD45RA+ positively selected. The receptors shown here come from a young man in good health. Some clones in this sample may be carry-over from other donors' samples.

J is TRBJ2-7 and V is TRBV11-2; D unresolved. The germline V gene has CDR1 SGHAT and CDR2 FQNNGV. The CDR3 is 14 residues long. The V end lost 1 base, the J end lost 2 bases, and 9 bases lay between the germline ends. The CDR3 is CASSLVIRPYEQYF. In nucleotides, the CDR3 is TGTGCCAGCAGCTTAGTTATCCGGCCCTACGAGCAGTACTTC. The variable domain in full, with the rest retrieved from reference TRBV11-2 and TRBJ2-7, is EAGVAQSPRYKIIEKRQSVAFWCNPISGHATLYWYQQILGQGPKLLIQFQNNGVVDDSQLPKDRFSAERLKGVDSTLKIQPAKLEDSAVYLCASSLVIRPYEQYFGPGTRLTVT.

The J gene is TRBJ2-7, the V gene TRBV18, with TRBD1 as a possible D gene (5 bases). The CDR3 has 13 amino acids. Germline CDR1 reads KGHSH; CDR2 reads LQKENI. Trimming cost V 4 bases and J 1 base, with 8 bases left between them. The CDR3 region has the DNA TGTGCCAGCTCACAGGGGTGGTCCTACGAGCAGTACTTC. This encodes CASSQGWSYEQYF.

The chain combines TRBV4-1 with TRBJ1-3; D perhaps matches TRBD1 (6 bases). This CDR3 has 14 residues. Trimming took off 2 bases at V and 2 bases at J, with 7 bases between the two ends. Germline values: CDR1 MGHRA, CDR2 YSYEKL. Here the CDR3 DNA reads TGCGCCAGCAGCCAAACAGGGACTGGAAACACCATATATTTT. Encoded protein: CASSQTGTGNTIYF.

The rearrangement uses TRBV7-3 and TRBJ2-1, with a possible D match to TRBD1 (5 bases). Trimming took 4 bases from V and 6 from J, leaving 10 bases between them. The germline V gene encodes CDR1 SGHTA and CDR2 FQGTGA. The CDR3 is 13 amino acids. The CDR3 region has the DNA TGTGCCAGCAGCTCTACAGGAGTCAATGAGCAGTTCTTC. It encodes CASSSTGVNEQFF.

The chain uses TRBV2 and TRBJ2-2; D assignment may be TRBD1 or TRBD2 (5 bases each). The CDR3 runs to 15 residues. Trimming pared 6 bases from V and 0 bases from J, leaving 11 bases between. Germline lookup yields CDR1 SNHLY and CDR2 FYNNEI. CDR3 sequence: CASSPGTTNTGELFF. In DNA form, the CDR3 reads TGTGCCAGCAGCCCCGGGACGACGAACACCGGGGAGCTGTTTTTT.

This chain uses TRBV5-1 with TRBJ2-7; weak D call: TRBD2 (5 bases). The germline V gene has CDR1 SGHRS and CDR2 YFSETQ. Trimming left V 2 bases short and J 5 bases short, with 14 bases between. This CDR3 is 14 amino acids long. The CDR3 bases are TGCGCCAGCAGCTTCTCCCGATCGGAGGACGAGCAGTACTTC. Its translation: CASSFSRSEDEQYF.

The chain links TRBV2 to TRBJ2-7; TRBD2 agrees at 15 bases. Germline trimming cut 7 bases from V and 2 bases from J; bases unmatched to any gene: 6. The germline V gene encodes CDR1 SNHLY and CDR2 FYNNEI. The CDR3 totals 16 residues. The CDR3 DNA reads as TGTGCCAGCAAGGGACTAGCGGGAGGAACTACCTACGAGCAGTACTTC. Residues: CASKGLAGGTTYEQYF.

This chain connects TRBV11-2 to TRBJ1-1; D not certain. In germline, CDR1 is SGHAT, CDR2 FQNNGV. V was trimmed by 1 base and J by 8 bases, leaving 8 bases between them. CDR3 length equals 12 residues. The CDR3 DNA follows: TGTGCCAGCAGCTTAGGAGGGCTGGAAGCTTTCTTT. Translated, it gives CASSLGGLEAFF.

The V and J genes are TRBV6-5 and TRBJ2-2; D is unclear. V was pared by 1 base and J by 0 bases, with 6 bases between. This CDR3 spans 15 amino acids. Germline CDR1 reads MNHEY; CDR2 reads SVGAGI. CDR3 bases: TGTGCCAGCAGTTACTGGTCCCCGAACACCGGGGAGCTGTTTTTT. As protein: CASSYWSPNTGELFF.

The chain has TRBV6-1 and TRBJ2-1, with 7 bases lining up with TRBD2. This CDR3 is built from 14 residues. Unmatched junction bases numbered 12, after V lost 8 bases and J lost 8 bases. Germline V gene sequence: CDR1 MNHNS, CDR2 SASEGT. The CDR3 DNA is TGTGCCAGCTCGTTGCGGGAGTCAGAGTATGAGCAGTTCTTC. Its protein is CASSLRESEYEQFF.

V is TRBV2 and J is TRBJ2-1; 14 bases map to TRBD2. This CDR3 is built from 18 residues. Germline CDR1 reads SNHLY; CDR2 reads FYNNEI. V shed 7 bases, J shed 1 base, and the junction held 9 bases outside the gene matches. The CDR3 reads CASIPGLAGVGSYNEQFF. The DNA for the CDR3 is TGTGCCAGCATCCCGGGACTAGCGGGAGTAGGGTCCTACAATGAGCAGTTCTTC.

This clone occurred once. The chain joins TRBV5-1 to TRBJ1-2; D not certain. Trimming took 0 bases from V and 4 from J, leaving 10 bases between them. This CDR3 is built from 14 residues. Germline values: CDR1 SGHRS, CDR2 YFSETQ. CDR3 sequence (DNA): TGCGCCAGCAGCTTGGCCGGAGACCTCTATGGCTACACCTTC. Translated, it gives CASSLAGDLYGYTF.

This clone was found a few times. This sample includes further DNA sequences coding for the same CDR3. V and J are TRBV18 and TRBJ2-3, with D unclear. V was cut by 3 bases and J by 4 bases, with 5 bases left in between. Germline CDR1 reads KGHSH; CDR2 reads LQKENI. This CDR3 is 12 amino acids long. In nucleotides, the CDR3 is TGTGCCAGCTCACCGAAGGCAGATACGCAGTATTTT. Translation gives CASSPKADTQYF.

This chain joins TRBV5-4 and TRBJ1-2; D gene uncertain. The CDR3 is 12 residues long. The germline V gene has CDR1 SGHNT and CDR2 YYREEE (reference sequence). V lost 3 bases, J lost 9 bases, and 12 bases lay in between. The CDR3 DNA follows: TGTGCCAGCAGCTCAACCCTTGGTCGCTACACCTTC. Translation: CASSSTLGRYTF.

V usage is TRBV19 and J usage is TRBJ1-1; 7 bases line up with TRBD1. The CDR3 runs 16 residues. The junction had 7 bases not matched to a gene; V was cut back by 2 bases and J by 1 base. Germline assignment: CDR1 LNHDA and CDR2 SQIVND (reference sequence). CDR3 sequence: CASSISMTGSNTEAFF. The CDR3, as DNA: TGTGCCAGTAGTATATCGATGACAGGGTCGAACACTGAAGCTTTCTTT.